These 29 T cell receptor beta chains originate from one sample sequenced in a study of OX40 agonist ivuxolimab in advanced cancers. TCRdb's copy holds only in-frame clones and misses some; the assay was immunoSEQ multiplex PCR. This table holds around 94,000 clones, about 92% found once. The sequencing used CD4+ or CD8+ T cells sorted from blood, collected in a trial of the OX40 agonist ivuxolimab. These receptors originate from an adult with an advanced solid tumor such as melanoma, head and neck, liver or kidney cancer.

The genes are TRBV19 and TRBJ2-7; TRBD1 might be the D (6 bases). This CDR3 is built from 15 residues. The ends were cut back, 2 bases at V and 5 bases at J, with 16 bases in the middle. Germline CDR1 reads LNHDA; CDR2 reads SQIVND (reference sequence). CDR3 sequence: CASSISGRGAHEQYF. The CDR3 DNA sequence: TGTGCCAGTAGTATATCCGGCAGGGGAGCACACGAGCAGTACTTC.

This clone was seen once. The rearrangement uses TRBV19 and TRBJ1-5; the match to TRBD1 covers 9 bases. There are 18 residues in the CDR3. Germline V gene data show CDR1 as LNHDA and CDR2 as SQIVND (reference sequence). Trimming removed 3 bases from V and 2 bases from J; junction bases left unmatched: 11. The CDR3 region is CASSIPWDREAGNQPQHF. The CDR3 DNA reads TGTGCCAGTAGTATCCCCTGGGACAGGGAAGCGGGCAATCAGCCCCAGCATTTT.

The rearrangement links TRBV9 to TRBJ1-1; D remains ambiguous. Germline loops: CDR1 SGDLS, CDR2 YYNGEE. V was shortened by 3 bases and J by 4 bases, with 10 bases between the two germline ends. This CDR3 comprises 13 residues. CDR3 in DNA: TGTGCCAGCAGCGATGGGGTGAGCACTGAAGCTTTCTTT. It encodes CASSDGVSTEAFF.

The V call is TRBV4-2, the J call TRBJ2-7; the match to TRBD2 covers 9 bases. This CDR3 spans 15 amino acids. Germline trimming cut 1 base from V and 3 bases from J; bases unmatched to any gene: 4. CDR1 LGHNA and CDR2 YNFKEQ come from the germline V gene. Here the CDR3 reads CASSQVAGGSYEQYF. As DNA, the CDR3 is TGTGCCAGCAGCCAAGTGGCGGGAGGGAGCTACGAGCAGTACTTC.

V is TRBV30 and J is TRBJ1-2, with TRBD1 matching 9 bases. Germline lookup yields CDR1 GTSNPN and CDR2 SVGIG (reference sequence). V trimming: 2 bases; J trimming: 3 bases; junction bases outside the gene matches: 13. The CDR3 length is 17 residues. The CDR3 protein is CAWSPVILTGGYYGYTF. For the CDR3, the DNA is TGTGCCTGGAGTCCTGTCATATTGACAGGGGGGTACTATGGCTACACCTTC.

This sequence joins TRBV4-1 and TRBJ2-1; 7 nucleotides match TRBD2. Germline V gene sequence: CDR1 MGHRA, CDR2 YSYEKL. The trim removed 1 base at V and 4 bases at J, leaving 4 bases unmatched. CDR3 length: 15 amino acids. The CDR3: CASSQVRGYYNEQFF. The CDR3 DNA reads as TGCGCCAGCAGCCAAGTGCGGGGGTATTACAATGAGCAGTTCTTC.

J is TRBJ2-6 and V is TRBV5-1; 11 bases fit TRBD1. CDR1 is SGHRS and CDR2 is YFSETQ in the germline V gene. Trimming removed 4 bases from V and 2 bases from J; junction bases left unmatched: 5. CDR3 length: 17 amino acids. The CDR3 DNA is TGCGCCAGCAGCCGGGACAGGGGGGATGCTGGGGCCAACGTCCTGACTTTC. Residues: CASSRDRGDAGANVLTF.

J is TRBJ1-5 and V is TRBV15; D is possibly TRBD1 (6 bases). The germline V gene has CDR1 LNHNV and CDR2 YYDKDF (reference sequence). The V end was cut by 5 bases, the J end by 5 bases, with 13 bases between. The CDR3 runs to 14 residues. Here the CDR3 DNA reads TGTGCCACCAGCGTAACAGGGCCAGATCAGCCCCAGCATTTT. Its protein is CATSVTGPDQPQHF. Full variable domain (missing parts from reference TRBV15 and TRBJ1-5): DAMVIQNPRYQVTQFGKPVTLSCSQTLNHNVMYWYQQKSSQAPKLLFHYYDKDFNNEADTPDNFQSRRPNTSFCFLDIRSPGLGDTAMYLCATSVTGPDQPQHFGDGTRLSIL.

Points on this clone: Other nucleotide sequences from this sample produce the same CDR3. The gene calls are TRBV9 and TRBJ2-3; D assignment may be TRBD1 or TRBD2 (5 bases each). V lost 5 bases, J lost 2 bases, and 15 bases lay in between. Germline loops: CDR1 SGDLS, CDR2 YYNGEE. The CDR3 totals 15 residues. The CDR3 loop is CASSPRGGYTDTQYF. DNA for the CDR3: TGTGCCAGCAGTCCCCGGGGCGGGTACACAGATACGCAGTATTTT.

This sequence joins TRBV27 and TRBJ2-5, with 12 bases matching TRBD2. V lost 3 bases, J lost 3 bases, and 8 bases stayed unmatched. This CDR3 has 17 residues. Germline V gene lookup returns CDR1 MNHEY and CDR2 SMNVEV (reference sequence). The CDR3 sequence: CASSFRGLAGPKETQYF. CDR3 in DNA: TGTGCCAGCAGTTTCCGCGGACTAGCGGGACCAAAAGAGACCCAGTACTTC.

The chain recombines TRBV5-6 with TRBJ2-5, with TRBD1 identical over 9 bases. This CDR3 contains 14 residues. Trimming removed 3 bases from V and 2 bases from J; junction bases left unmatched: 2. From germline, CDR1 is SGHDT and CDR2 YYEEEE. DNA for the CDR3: TGTGCCAGCAGCTGGGGGACAGGGCAAGAGACCCAGTACTTC. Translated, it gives CASSWGTGQETQYF.

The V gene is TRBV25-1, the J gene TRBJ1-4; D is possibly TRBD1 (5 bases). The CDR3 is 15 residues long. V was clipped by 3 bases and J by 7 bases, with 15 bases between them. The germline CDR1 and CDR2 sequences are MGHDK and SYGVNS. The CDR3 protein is CASSDRDLRGEKLFF. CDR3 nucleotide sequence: TGTGCCAGCAGTGATAGGGACCTCCGGGGTGAAAAACTGTTTTTT.

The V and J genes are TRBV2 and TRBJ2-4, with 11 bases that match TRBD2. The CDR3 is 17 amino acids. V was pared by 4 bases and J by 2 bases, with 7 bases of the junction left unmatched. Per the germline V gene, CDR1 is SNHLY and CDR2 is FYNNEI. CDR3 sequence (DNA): TGTGCCAGCAGTGTGACGACTAGCGGGGCTCCCAAAAACATTCAGTACTTC. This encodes CASSVTTSGAPKNIQYF.

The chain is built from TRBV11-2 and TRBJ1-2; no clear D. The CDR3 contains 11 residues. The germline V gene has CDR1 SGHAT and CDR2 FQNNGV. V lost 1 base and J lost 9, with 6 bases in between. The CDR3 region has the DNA TGTGCCAGCAGCTTAGGAAAGAGCTACACCTTC. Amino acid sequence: CASSLGKSYTF.

CDR3 coding DNA: TGTGCCAGCAGCGTAGGGTCGGCCTATGGCTACACCTTC. Protein: CASSVGSAYGYTF. The V gene is TRBV9, the J gene TRBJ1-2; unclear D gene. In germline, CDR1 is SGDLS, CDR2 YYNGEE. This CDR3 contains 13 residues. The V end lost 0 bases, the J end lost 4 bases, and 7 bases lay between the germline ends.

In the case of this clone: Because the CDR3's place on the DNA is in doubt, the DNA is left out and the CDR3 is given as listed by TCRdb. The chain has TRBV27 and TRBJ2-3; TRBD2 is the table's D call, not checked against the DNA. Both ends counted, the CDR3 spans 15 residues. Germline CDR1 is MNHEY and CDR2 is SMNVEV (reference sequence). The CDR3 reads CASSYPVGSGSRKYF.

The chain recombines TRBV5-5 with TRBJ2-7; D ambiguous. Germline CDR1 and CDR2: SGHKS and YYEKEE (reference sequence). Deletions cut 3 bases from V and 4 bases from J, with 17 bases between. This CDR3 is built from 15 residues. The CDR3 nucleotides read TGTGCCAGCAGCTGGGGATTCAAAAGCGTTTACGAGCAGTACTTC. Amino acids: CASSWGFKSVYEQYF.

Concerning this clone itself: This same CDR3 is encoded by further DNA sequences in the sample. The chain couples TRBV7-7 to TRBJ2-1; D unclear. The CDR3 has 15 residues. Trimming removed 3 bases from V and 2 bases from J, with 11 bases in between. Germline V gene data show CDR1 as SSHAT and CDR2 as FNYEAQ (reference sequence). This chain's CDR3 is CASSFGDPPYNEQFF. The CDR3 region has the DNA TGTGCCAGCAGCTTTGGAGACCCCCCCTACAATGAGCAGTTCTTC. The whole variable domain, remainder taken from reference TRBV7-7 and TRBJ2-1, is GAGVSQSPRYKVTKRGQDVTLRCDPISSHATLYWYQQALGQGPEFLTYFNYEAQPDKSGLPSDRFSAERPEGSISTLTIQRTEQRDSAMYRCASSFGDPPYNEQFFGPGTRLTVL.

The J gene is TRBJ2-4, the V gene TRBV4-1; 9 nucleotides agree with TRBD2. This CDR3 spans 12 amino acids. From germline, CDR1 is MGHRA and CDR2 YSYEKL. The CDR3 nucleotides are TGCGCGAGCGGGGGGAGCAAAAACATTCAGTACTTC. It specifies CASGGSKNIQYF.

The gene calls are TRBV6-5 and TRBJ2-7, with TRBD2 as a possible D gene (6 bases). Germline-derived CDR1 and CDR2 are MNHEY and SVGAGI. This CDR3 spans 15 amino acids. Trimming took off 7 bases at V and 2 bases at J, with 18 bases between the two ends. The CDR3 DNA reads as TGTGCCAGCAACCCGGGACTTACGGGCCCCTACGAGCAGTACTTC. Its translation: CASNPGLTGPYEQYF.

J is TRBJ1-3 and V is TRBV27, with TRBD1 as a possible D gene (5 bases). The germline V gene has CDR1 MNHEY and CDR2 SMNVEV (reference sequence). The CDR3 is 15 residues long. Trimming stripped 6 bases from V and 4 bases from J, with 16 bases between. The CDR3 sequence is CASRPLGGSGNTIYF. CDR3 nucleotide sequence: TGTGCCAGCAGACCGCTGGGGGGTTCAGGAAACACCATATATTTT.

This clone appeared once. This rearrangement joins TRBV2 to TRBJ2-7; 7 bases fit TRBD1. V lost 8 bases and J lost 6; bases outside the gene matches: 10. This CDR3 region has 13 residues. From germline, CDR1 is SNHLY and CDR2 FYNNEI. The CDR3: CASAGQAPGEQYF. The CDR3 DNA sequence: TGTGCCAGCGCTGGACAGGCCCCCGGCGAGCAGTACTTC.

DNA for the CDR3: TGTGCCAGCTCCAGGGATTCCTACGAGCAGTACTTC. Amino acid sequence: CASSRDSYEQYF. The chain has TRBV19 and TRBJ2-7, with D possibly TRBD1 on 5 matching bases. Germline lookup yields CDR1 LNHDA and CDR2 SQIVND (reference sequence). V was trimmed by 9 bases and J by 1 base, leaving 10 bases between them. The CDR3 runs 12 residues. The entire variable domain, with the rest obtained from reference TRBV19 and TRBJ2-7, is as follows: DGGITQSPKYLFRKEGQNVTLSCEQNLNHDAMYWYRQDPGQGLRLIYYSQIVNDFQKGDIAEGYSVSREKKESFPLTVTSAQKNPTAFYLCASSRDSYEQYFGPGTRLTVT.

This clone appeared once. The DNA for the CDR3 is TGTGCCAGCAGCCCCTCAGGGTCCCTCGACGAGCAGTACTTC. Encoded protein: CASSPSGSLDEQYF. The gene calls are TRBV6-5 and TRBJ2-7; D may be TRBD1 (5 bases). Germline values: CDR1 MNHEY, CDR2 SVGAGI. The CDR3 spans 14 residues. The ends were cut back, 6 bases at V and 5 bases at J, with 17 bases in the middle.

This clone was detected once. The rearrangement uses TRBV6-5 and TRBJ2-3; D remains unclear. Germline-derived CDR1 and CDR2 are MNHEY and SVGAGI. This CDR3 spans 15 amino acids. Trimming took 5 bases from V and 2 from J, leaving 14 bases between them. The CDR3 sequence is CASSPLRAATDTQYF. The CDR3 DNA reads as TGTGCCAGCAGTCCCCTTAGGGCCGCCACAGATACGCAGTATTTT.

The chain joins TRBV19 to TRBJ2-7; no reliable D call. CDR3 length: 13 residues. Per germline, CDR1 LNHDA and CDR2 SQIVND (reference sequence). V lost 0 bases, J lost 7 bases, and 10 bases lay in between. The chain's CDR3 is CASSIDPLREQYF. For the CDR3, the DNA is TGTGCCAGTAGTATAGATCCGTTGAGGGAGCAGTACTTC. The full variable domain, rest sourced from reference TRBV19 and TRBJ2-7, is DGGITQSPKYLFRKEGQNVTLSCEQNLNHDAMYWYRQDPGQGLRLIYYSQIVNDFQKGDIAEGYSVSREKKESFPLTVTSAQKNPTAFYLCASSIDPLREQYFGPGTRLTVT.

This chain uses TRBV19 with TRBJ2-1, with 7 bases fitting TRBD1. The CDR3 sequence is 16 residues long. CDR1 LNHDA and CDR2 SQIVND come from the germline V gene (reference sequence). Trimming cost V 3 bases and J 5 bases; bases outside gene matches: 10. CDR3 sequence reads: CASSIFDRVPHNEQFF. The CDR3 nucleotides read TGTGCCAGTAGTATTTTTGACAGGGTGCCACACAATGAGCAGTTCTTC.

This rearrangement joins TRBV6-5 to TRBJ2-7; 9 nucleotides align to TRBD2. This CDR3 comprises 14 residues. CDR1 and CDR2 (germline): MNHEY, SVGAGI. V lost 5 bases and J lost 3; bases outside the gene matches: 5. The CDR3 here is CASSLAGRGYEQYF. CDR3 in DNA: TGTGCCAGCAGTCTAGCGGGACGGGGCTACGAGCAGTACTTC.

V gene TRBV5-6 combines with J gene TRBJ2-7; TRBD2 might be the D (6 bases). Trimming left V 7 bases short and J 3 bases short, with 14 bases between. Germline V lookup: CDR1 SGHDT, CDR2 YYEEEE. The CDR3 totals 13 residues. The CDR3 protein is CASGKEAGYEQYF. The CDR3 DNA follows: TGTGCCAGCGGCAAGGAAGCGGGCTACGAGCAGTACTTC.